This section outlines one TCR beta chain sequence together with its context. Its antigen remains unidentified. No much larger clone is present one base from it, and per-base qualities are unavailable. CDR1 KGHSH and CDR2 LQKENI are derived from the germline V gene. V is pared back by 5 bases and J by 0 bases, with 4 bases lying between the germline termini. From cysteine to phenylalanine, the CDR3 is 13 amino acids long. Just CDR3 DNA is preserved here, 39 bases in frame from base 1. Genomic DNA was isolated from the sorted cells so that the TCRbeta CDR3 region could be sequenced. The immunoSEQ Assay was used to sequence the TCRbeta CDR3 regions. Not all clones reach the TCRdb copy of this immuneACCESS table, which keeps in-frame sequences only. Checked studies attribute under half of the gap to unresolved V genes and leave the rest unexplained. This sample is represented by about 60,000 clones; roughly 90% of them were singletons. Around 2.8% of the sample comes from the top ten.

The trial excluded patients who had a history of autoimmune disease or who were on systemic immunosuppression. Peripheral blood for TCR sequencing was collected from all dose cohorts at baseline, on cycle 4 day 1, and on cycle 7 day 1. Samples came from an open-label, multicenter, first-in-human phase I dose-escalation trial of ivuxolimab. Adults with locally advanced or metastatic melanoma, renal cell, hepatocellular, or head and neck squamous cell carcinoma were enrolled in the trial. Before TCR sequencing, CD4+ T cells and CD8+ T cells were sorted from peripheral blood as separate populations. The data were taken from a study of OX40 agonist ivuxolimab in advanced cancers. For the wider study: Ivuxolimab, which targeted the costimulatory receptor OX40 (CD134), was an agonistic, fully human IgG2 monoclonal antibody. Intravenous ivuxolimab was administered to patients every 2 weeks at six dose levels: 0.01, 0.1, 0.3, 1.5, 3 and 10 mg/kg. Of the roughly 50 dose-escalation patients, hepatocellular carcinoma was present in approximately 20, melanoma in around 15, renal cell carcinoma in 9 and head and neck cancer in 9. In the dose-escalation cohort, approximately 80% of patients were male, and the mean age was 60 years with a range of about 23 to 79. Patients were allowed to have had prior anti-PD-1, anti-PD-L1 or anti-CTLA-4 therapy, and around 37% of the dose-escalation patients had previously received checkpoint inhibitors. Partial responses occurred in three dose-escalation patients: two with cutaneous melanoma and one with hepatocellular carcinoma. The purpose of peripheral TCRbeta sequencing was to test whether ivuxolimab changed TCR sequence diversity and led to clonal T-cell expansion. The monotherapy dose-escalation portion (N ≈ 57 patients) of the phase I ivuxolimab trial is reported in the paper.

The research as a whole found: Low levels of normalized T-cell clonal expansion were also shown by some nonresponding patients. After ivuxolimab, expanded clones were on average more numerous among CD8+ T cells than among CD4+ T cells. At doses of 0.1 to 3.0 mg/kg, clonal expansion of both CD4+ and CD8+ blood T cells was observed from baseline to week 6. Partial responders in the 0.1-3.0 mg/kg groups had among the lowest normalized peripheral clonal expansion, especially among CD8+ T cells. Which antigens the clonally expanded peripheral T cells were specific for was not determined.

The sequence came from an adult with an advanced solid tumor such as melanoma, head and neck, liver or kidney cancer. The material was CD4+ or CD8+ T cells sorted from blood, obtained in a trial of the OX40 agonist ivuxolimab. The rearrangement combines TRBV18 with TRBJ2-2; no confident D gene assignment can be made. For the CDR3, the sequence is CASSTANTGELFF. The nucleotide sequence is TGTGCCAGCTCAACCGCGAACACCGGGGAGCTGTTTTTT. Reference TRBV18 and TRBJ2-2 genes cover what lies past the CDR3, so the full variable domain is NAGVMQNPRHLVRRRGQEARLRCSPMKGHSHVYWYRQLPEEGLKFMVYLQKENIIDESGMPKERFSAEFPKEGPSILRIQQVVRGDSAAYFCASSTANTGELFFGEGSRLTVL.